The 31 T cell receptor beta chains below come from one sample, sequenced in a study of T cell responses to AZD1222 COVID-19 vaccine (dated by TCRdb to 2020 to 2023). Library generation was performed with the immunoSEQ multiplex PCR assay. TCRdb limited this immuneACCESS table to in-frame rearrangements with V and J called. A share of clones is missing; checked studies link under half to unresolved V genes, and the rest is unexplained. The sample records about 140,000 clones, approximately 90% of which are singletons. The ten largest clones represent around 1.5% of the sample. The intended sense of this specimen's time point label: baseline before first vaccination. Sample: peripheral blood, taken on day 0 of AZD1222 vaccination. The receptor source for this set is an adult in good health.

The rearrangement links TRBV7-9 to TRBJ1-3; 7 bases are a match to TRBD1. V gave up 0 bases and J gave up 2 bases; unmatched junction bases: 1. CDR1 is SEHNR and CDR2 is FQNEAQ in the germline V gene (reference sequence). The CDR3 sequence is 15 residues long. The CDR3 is CASSLAGQAGNTIYF. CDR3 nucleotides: TGTGCCAGCAGCTTAGCAGGACAGGCTGGAAACACCATATATTTT.

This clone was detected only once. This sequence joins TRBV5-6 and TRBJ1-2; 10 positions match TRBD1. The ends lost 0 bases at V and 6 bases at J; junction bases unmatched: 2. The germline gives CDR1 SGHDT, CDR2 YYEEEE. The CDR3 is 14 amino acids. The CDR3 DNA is TGTGCCAGCAGCTTGGTTGGGACAGGGGATGGCTACACCTTC. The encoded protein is CASSLVGTGDGYTF.

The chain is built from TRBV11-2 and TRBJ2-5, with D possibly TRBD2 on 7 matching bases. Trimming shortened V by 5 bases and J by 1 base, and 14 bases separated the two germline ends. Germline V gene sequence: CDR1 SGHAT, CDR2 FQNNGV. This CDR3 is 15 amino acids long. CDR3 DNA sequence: TGTGCCAGCAGCCCCCTCGGGGGGCTCCAAGAGACCCAGTACTTC. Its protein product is CASSPLGGLQETQYF.

CDR3 coding DNA: TGTGCCAGCAGCTTAGGAACGGTCGGATCGCAGAACACTGAAGCTTTCTTT. Its protein product is CASSLGTVGSQNTEAFF. The chain links TRBV7-9 to TRBJ1-1; D not certain. In germline, CDR1 is SEHNR, CDR2 FQNEAQ (reference sequence). V lost 1 base to trimming and J lost 1 base, with 16 bases between them. This CDR3 is 17 amino acids long.

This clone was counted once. The CDR3 loop is CSVTGPRTYLNTEAFF. Written as DNA, the CDR3 is TGCAGCGTAACAGGTCCCCGAACCTATTTGAACACTGAAGCTTTCTTT. The rearrangement links TRBV29-1 to TRBJ1-1, with a tentative D call TRBD1 (5 bases). Germline V gives CDR1 SQVTM, CDR2 ANQGSEA. The CDR3 has 16 residues. The ends were cut back, 6 bases at V and 0 bases at J, with 20 bases in the middle.

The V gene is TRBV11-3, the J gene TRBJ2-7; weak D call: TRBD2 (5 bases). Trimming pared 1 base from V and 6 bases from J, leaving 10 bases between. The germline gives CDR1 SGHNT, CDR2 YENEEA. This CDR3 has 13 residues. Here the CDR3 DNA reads TGTGCCAGCAGCTTAGTAGGAGGCGGCGAGCAGTACTTC. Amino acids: CASSLVGGGEQYF.

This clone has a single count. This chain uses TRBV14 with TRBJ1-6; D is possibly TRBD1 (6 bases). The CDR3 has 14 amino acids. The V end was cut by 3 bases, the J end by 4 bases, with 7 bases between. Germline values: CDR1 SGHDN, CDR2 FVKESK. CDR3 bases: TGTGCCAGCAGCCACGGGACATATAATTCACCCCTCCACTTT. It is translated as CASSHGTYNSPLHF. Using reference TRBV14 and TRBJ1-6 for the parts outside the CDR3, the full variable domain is EAGVTQFPSHSVIEKGQTVTLRCDPISGHDNLYWYRRVMGKEIKFLLHFVKESKQDESGMPNNRFLAERTGGTYSTLKVQPAELEDSGVYFCASSHGTYNSPLHFGNGTRLTVT.

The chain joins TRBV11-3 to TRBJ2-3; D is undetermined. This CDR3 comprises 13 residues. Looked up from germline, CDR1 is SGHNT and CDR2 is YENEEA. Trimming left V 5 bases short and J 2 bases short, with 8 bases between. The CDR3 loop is CASSPPNTDTQYF. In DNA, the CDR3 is TGTGCCAGCAGCCCCCCCAACACAGATACGCAGTATTTT.

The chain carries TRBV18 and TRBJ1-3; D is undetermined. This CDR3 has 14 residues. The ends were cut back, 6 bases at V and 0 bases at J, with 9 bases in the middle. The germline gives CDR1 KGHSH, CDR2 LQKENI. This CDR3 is CASSEYNSGNTIYF. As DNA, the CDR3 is TGTGCCAGCTCGGAGTACAACTCTGGAAACACCATATATTTT.

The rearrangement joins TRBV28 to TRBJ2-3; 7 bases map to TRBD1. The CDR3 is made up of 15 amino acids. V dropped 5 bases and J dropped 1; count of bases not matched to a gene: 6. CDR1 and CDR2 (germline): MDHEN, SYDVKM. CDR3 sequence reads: CASSLRTGRTDTQYF. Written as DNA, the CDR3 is TGTGCCAGCAGTCTAAGGACAGGCCGCACAGATACGCAGTATTTT.

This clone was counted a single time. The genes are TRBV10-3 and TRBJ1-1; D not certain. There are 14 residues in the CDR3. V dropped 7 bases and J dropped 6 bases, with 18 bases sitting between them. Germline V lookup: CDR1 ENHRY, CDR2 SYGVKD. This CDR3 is CAITPDPIGAEAFF. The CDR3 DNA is TGTGCCATCACCCCGGACCCGATTGGGGCTGAAGCTTTCTTT.

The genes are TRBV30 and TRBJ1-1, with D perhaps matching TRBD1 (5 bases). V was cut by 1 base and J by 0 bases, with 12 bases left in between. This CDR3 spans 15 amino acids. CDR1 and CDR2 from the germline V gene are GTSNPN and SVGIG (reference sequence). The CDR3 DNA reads TGTGCCTGGAGTGCCTCCTCGACAGTGAACACTGAAGCTTTCTTT. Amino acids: CAWSASSTVNTEAFF.

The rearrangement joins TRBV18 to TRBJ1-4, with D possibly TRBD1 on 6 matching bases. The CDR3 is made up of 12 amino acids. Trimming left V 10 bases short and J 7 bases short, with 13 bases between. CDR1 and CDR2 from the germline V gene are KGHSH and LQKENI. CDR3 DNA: TGTGCCACCCGGGACACCCCTGAAAAACTGTTTTTT. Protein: CATRDTPEKLFF.

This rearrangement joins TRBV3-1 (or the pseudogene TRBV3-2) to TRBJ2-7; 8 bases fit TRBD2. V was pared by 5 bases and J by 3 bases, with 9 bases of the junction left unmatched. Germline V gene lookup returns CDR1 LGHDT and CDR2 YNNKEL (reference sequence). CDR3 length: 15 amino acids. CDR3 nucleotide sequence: TGTGCCAGCAGCAACGGGGGGGCCGGGGGCTACGAGCAGTACTTC. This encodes CASSNGGAGGYEQYF.

CDR3 amino acids: CASTGGLPYEQYF. CDR3 DNA sequence: TGTGCCAGCACAGGGGGTTTACCCTACGAGCAGTACTTC. The rearrangement links TRBV5-5 to TRBJ2-7; 7 nucleotides match TRBD1. Germline CDR1 SGHKS, CDR2 YYEKEE (reference sequence). The CDR3 covers 13 residues. V dropped 6 bases and J dropped 2; count of bases not matched to a gene: 5.

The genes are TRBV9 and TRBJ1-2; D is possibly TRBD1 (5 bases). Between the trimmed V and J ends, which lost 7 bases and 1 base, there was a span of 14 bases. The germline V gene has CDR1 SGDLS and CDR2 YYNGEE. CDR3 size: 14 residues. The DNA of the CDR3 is TGTGCCAGCTCCCGCGGGGGAAATAACTATGGCTACACCTTC. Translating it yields CASSRGGNNYGYTF.

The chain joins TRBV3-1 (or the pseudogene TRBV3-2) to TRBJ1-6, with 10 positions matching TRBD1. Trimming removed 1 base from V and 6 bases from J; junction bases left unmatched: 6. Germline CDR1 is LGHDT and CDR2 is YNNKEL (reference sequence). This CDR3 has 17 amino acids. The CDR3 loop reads CASSQAGQGVGNSPLHF. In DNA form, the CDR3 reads TGTGCCAGCAGCCAAGCAGGACAGGGGGTGGGTAATTCACCCCTCCACTTT.

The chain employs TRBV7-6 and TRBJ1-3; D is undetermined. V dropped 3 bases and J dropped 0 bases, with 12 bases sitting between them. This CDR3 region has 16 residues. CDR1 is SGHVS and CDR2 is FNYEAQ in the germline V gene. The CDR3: CASSLSGTNSGNTIYF. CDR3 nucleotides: TGTGCCAGCAGCTTGTCGGGAACCAACTCTGGAAACACCATATATTTT.

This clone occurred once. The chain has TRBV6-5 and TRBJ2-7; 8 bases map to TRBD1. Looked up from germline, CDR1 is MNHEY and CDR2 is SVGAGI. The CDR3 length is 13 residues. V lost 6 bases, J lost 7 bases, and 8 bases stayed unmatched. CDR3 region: CASSNQGAGEQYF. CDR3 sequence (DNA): TGTGCCAGCAGCAACCAGGGGGCGGGTGAGCAGTACTTC.

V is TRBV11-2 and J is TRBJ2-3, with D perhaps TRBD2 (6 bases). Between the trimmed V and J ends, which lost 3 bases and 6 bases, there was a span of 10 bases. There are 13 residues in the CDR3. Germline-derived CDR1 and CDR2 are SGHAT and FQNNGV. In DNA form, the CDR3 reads TGTGCCAGCAGCTTCGAGGGGAGGGATACGCAGTATTTT. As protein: CASSFEGRDTQYF.

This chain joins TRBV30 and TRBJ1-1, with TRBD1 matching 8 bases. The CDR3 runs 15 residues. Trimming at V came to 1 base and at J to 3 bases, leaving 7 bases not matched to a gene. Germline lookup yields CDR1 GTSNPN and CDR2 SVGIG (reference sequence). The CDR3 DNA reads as TGTGCCTGGAGTGCCCCGCAGGGGGCCGACACTGAAGCTTTCTTT. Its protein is CAWSAPQGADTEAFF. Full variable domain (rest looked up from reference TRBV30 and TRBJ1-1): SQTIHQWPATLVQPVGSPLSLECTVEGTSNPNLYWYRQAAGRGLQLLFYSVGIGQISSEVPQNLSASRPQDRQFILSSKKLLLSDSGFYLCAWSAPQGADTEAFFGQGTRLTVV.

The CDR3: CASSPRTGVNYNEQFF. CDR3 nucleotides: TGCGCCAGCAGCCCTCGGACAGGCGTAAACTACAATGAGCAGTTCTTC. V and J are TRBV4-3 and TRBJ2-1, with TRBD1 identical over 7 bases. Germline lookup yields CDR1 LGHNA and CDR2 YSLEER. The J segment lost 3 bases and the V segment lost 4 bases, leaving 9 bases of the junction unmatched. The CDR3 length is 16 residues.

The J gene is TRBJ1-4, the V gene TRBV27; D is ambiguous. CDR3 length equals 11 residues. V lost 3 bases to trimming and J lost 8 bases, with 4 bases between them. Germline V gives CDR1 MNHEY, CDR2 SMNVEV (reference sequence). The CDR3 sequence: CASSFREKLFF. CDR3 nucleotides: TGTGCCAGCAGTTTTCGGGAAAAACTGTTTTTT.

CDR3 region: CASSPWTGGMADSNQPQHF. The DNA for the CDR3 is TGTGCCAGTAGTCCATGGACAGGGGGGATGGCGGATAGCAATCAGCCCCAGCATTTT. This chain links TRBV19 with TRBJ1-5; 10 nucleotides agree with TRBD1. The CDR3 covers 19 residues. Germline loops: CDR1 LNHDA, CDR2 SQIVND (reference sequence). Losses at the gene ends were 5 bases for V and 0 bases for J; bases not matched to a gene: 13.

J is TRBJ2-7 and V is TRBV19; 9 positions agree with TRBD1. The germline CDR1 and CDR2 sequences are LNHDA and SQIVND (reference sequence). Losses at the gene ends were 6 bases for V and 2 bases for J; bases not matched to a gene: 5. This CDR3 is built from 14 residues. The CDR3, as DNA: TGTGCCAGTAGGGGGGACAGGGATCCCTACGAGCAGTACTTC. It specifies CASRGDRDPYEQYF.

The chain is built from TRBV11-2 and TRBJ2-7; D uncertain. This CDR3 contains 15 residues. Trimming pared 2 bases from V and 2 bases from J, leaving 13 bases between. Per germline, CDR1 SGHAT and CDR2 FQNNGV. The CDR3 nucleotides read TGTGCCAGCAGCTTACGTACTTTGTCAGCCTACGAGCAGTACTTC. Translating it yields CASSLRTLSAYEQYF. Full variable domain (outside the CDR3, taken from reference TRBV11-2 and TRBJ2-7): EAGVAQSPRYKIIEKRQSVAFWCNPISGHATLYWYQQILGQGPKLLIQFQNNGVVDDSQLPKDRFSAERLKGVDSTLKIQPAKLEDSAVYLCASSLRTLSAYEQYFGPGTRLTVT.

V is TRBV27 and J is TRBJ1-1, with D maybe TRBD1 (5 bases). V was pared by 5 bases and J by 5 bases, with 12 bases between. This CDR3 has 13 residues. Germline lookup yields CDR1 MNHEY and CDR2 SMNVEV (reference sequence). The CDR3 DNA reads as TGTGCCAGCAGTACAGGATCTGTGACTGAAGCTTTCTTT. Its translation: CASSTGSVTEAFF.

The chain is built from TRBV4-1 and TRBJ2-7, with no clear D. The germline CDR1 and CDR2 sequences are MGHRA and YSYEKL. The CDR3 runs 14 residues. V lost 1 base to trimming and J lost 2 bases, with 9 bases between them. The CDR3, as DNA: TGCGCCAGCAGCCAAGGTTTGGGGACCTACGAGCAGTACTTC. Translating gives CASSQGLGTYEQYF.

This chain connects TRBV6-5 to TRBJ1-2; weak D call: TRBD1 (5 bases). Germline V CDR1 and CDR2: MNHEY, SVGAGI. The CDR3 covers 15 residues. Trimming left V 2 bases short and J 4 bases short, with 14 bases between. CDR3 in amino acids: CASSYGDGGLYGYTF. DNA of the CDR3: TGTGCCAGCAGTTACGGGGACGGAGGGCTCTATGGCTACACCTTC.

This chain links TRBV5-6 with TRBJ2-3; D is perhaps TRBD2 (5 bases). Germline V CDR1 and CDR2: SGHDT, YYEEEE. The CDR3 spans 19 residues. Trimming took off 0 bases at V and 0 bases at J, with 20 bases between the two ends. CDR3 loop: CASSLAGLAPPLSTDTQYF. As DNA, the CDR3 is TGTGCCAGCAGCTTGGCGGGGTTAGCGCCCCCCCTCAGCACAGATACGCAGTATTTT.

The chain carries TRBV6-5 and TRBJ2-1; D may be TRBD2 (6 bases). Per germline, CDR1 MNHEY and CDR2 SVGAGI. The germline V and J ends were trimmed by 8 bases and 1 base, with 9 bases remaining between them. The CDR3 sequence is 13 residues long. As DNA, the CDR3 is TGTGCCAGCTCGGGAGTATCCTACAATGAGCAGTTCTTC. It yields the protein CASSGVSYNEQFF.